This T cell receptor (beta chain) was sequenced during a study of blood T cell repertoires in COVID-19 (dated by TCRdb to the early 2020s). Study-level background: Samples from collaborators originated in the United States, Italy and Spain and spanned both the acute and convalescent phases of COVID-19. The dataset comprised deeply sampled blood TCRbeta repertoires from subjects exposed to, actively infected with, or recovered from COVID-19. The samples were drawn from the first 160 participants of the ongoing ImmuneRACE study and from some 1,300 subjects provided by 6 global collaborators. The sample metadata nearly always contained a de-identified subject ID, COVID-19 status, age in years and sex. The repertoires were released in a freely available public database meant as a resource for research on the immune response to SARS-CoV-2. The material from the prospective study consisted of cDNA or gDNA derived from T cells, B-cell-depleted T cells, or PBMCs. HLA class I and class II types, where available, came from metadata supplied by the sample provider rather than from assay-based typing. Results the study describes overall, beyond this receptor: Clinical and demographic metadata were provided uncurated, with the amount varying by source and participant.

This clone was seen a handful of times. Its antigen remains undetermined. No much larger clone exists at a distance of one base, and base qualities are not known. One collaborating source in Seattle enrolled patients while the patients were actively infected and followed the patients over time throughout the course of disease. The collaborating institutions used their own protocols to collect whole blood in K2EDTA tubes. For TCRbeta analysis, collaborators shipped samples in one of three forms: frozen whole blood, isolated PBMCs, or DNA extracted from either of those sample types. The germline ends are 12 bases apart after V is trimmed by 6 bases and J by 0 bases. From a lookup of the germline V gene (reference sequence), CDR1 and CDR2 are SGHNT and YYREEE. The CDR3 sequence holds 14 residues, the cysteine and phenylalanine included. Only the CDR3 DNA is retained, 42 bases long and in frame from the first base.

TCRbeta CDR3 regions were amplified from genomic DNA using the immunoSEQ Assay, a bias-controlled multiplex PCR. In the authors' own workflow: The number of nucleated cells in each sample was estimated by amplification of reference gene primers within the assay. Sequence reads were collapsed and filtered to measure the absolute abundance of every unique TCRbeta CDR3 rearrangement. Productive Simpson clonality was computed per sample as the square root of Simpson's diversity index over productive rearrangements. Sourced from immuneACCESS, this table was stored by TCRdb with only in-frame sequences that have V and J called. A share of the clones is absent; for the studies checked, an unresolved V gene accounts for under half, and the remainder has no known explanation. The DNA was the basis for D and trimming; V, J and clone size are from that table. The sample yields 84,000 or so clones; roughly three quarters were counted once. Jointly, the top ten make up roughly a third of the sample.

The chain couples TRBV5-4 to TRBJ1-1, with no confidently assigned D gene. The clonotype was recovered from a man aged 60 to 69 with COVID-19, enrolled during active disease. The sample taken for sequencing was peripheral blood. CDR3 sequence: CASNLRNMNTEAFF. The DNA reads as follows: TGTGCCAGCAACCTGAGGAATATGAACACTGAAGCTTTCTTT. Supplemented by the reference TRBV5-4 and TRBJ1-1 proteins around the CDR3, the complete variable domain is ETGVTQSPTHLIKTRGQQVTLRCSSQSGHNTVSWYQQALGQGPQFIFQYYREEENGRGNFPPRFSGLQFPNYSSELNVNALELDDSALYLCASNLRNMNTEAFFGQGTRLTVV.